This T cell receptor beta chain was found in a study of T cells in Graves' hyperthyroidism and ophthalmopathy. A few counts support this clonotype. CDR1 and CDR2 from the germline V gene are MNHEY and SMNVEV (reference sequence). Unmatched junction bases numbered 17, after V lost 4 bases and J lost 5 bases. There are 18 residues in the CDR3. Lactation, pregnancy, other autoimmune disease or uncontrolled infection excluded patients. Extraction of PBMCs used roughly 9.3 ml of fresh peripheral blood. RNA transcripts were the template for amplifying TCR beta CDR3 regions. During a first-round RT-PCR of the TCR CDR3, the HTBI primer set was used. Each CDR3 protein gets one entry after TCRdb re-called the multiplex PCR reads with MiXCR. The repertoire holds approximately 210,000 distinct CDR3 sequences, with over 15% as singletons.

The chain uses TRBV27 and TRBJ2-5; 9 bases are shared with TRBD2. Sequencing was performed on blood. The TCR sequence derives from a man aged 50 or older with Graves' hyperthyroidism. DNA of the CDR3: TGTGCCAGCAGTTCAGGTTCTTGGTATAGCGGGGGCACCGAGACCCAGTACTTC. Protein sequence: CASSSGSWYSGGTETQYF.